Given below is one TCR beta chain in context. Its antigen is not known. This record comes from a study of regulatory T cells in long-lasting Graves disease. Study conclusions and caveats: With a small sample size, accuracy may have been reduced.

As to time point: newly diagnosed GD, antithyroid drugs for less than 3 months. The TCR library was made from RNA that had been extracted from PBMCs in TRIzol. This CDR3 is built from 17 residues. The V segment lost 3 bases and the J segment 0 bases; nucleotides outside the gene matches: 5. For TCR beta, libraries came from iRepertoire HTBI primers and Arm-PCR of CDR3 regions. Original analysis: Identification of gene segments yielded more than 60 TRBV and 14 TRBJ across samples. TCRdb re-derived calls from the multiplex PCR reads in MiXCR, one entry per CDR3 protein. The V and J calls here are based on TCRdb, not the publication. The table shows around 500,000 distinct CDR3 sequences, with around 12% occurring only once. These data are also associated with another study on T cells in Graves' hyperthyroidism and ophthalmopathy.

V is TRBV12-3 or TRBV12-4 and J is TRBJ2-7, with 13 positions matching TRBD2. The source is a young woman with Graves disease. This sample comprised peripheral blood mononuclear cells (PBMCs), obtained at new diagnosis, from a patient treated with antithyroid drugs. Written as DNA, the CDR3 is TGTGCCAGCAGTTTGGGACTAGCGGGGCCCAACTCCTACGAGCAGTACTTC. Residues: CASSLGLAGPNSYEQYF.